This T cell receptor (beta chain) was identified during a study of blood T cells in healthy people across ages. Points from the study as a whole: Samples with more naive T cells showed higher observed beta diversity.

This clonotype was seen at least ten times. Its specificity is not known. A minimum of 5 micrograms of total RNA was extracted per sample. Combining a sample-barcoded 5' primer with a J-beta primer mix, a second PCR ran for about 7 to 11 cycles. From the 5' RACE reads, TCRdb called clonotypes with MiXCR, one entry per CDR3 protein. The sample has about 930,000 distinct CDR3 sequences, under 35% seen once. The germline CDR1 and CDR2 sequences are KGHDR and SFDVKD. Trimming cost V 4 bases and J 7 bases; bases outside gene matches: 10. This CDR3 region has 15 residues. These same records also appear under a second study, on T cells of mothers and their children.

The sequence was obtained from a woman in her thirties or forties in good health. The sample was blood. The genes are TRBV24-1 and TRBJ2-7, with 9 bases fitting TRBD1. The CDR3 nucleotides are TGTGCCACCAGTGAGGGACAGGGAGCCTTCGAGGAGCAGTACTTC. Translation gives CATSEGQGAFEEQYF.